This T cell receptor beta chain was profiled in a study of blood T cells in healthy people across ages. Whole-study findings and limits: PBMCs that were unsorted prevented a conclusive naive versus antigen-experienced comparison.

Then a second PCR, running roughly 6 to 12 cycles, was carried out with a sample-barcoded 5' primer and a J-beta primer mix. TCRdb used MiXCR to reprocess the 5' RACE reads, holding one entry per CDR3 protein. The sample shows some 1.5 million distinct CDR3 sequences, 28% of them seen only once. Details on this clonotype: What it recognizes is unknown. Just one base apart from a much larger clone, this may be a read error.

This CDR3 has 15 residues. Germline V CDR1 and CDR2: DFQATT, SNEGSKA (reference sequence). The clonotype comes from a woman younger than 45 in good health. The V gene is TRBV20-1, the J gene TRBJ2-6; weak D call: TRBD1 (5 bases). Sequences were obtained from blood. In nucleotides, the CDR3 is TGCAGTGCTAGTGACAGAGTCTCTGGGGCCAACGTCCGGACTTTC. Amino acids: CSASDRVSGANVRTF.